Sequencing of this TCR beta chain was carried out in a study of regulatory T cells in long-lasting Graves disease. CDR3 regions were amplified by Arm-PCR using iRepertoire HTBI primers to build TCR beta libraries. TCRdb fed the multiplex PCR reads into MiXCR, producing one record per CDR3 protein. Here the sample spans a few hundred thousand distinct CDR3 sequences, around a fifth being singletons. Findings and limits, study-wide: Sample size, which was small, may have reduced accuracy.

V trimming: 1 base; J trimming: 2 bases; junction bases outside the gene matches: 2. Germline-derived CDR1 and CDR2 are SGHKS and YYEKEE (reference sequence). The CDR3 has 15 amino acids. As to this clonotype: The antigen is unknown.

Time point specified: persistent/refractory GD, antithyroid drugs over 5 years with positive TRAb. RNA isolated from PBMCs was used to make the TCR library. Sample: peripheral blood mononuclear cells (PBMCs), taken when the disease was refractory, from a patient treated with antithyroid drugs. The chain has TRBV5-5 and TRBJ1-2; 10 positions agree with TRBD1. The TCR sequence derives from a female donor with Graves disease. The CDR3 loop reads CASSLRTGGNYGYTF. The CDR3, as DNA: TGTGCCAGCAGCTTGAGGACAGGGGGGAACTATGGCTACACCTTC.